These T cell receptor beta chains were read from a single sample in a study of blood T cell repertoires in COVID-19. Clones were sequenced by immunoSEQ multiplex PCR, and TCRdb holds only the in-frame ones, with some missing. In the table there are 230,000 or so clones, more than 80% of which are singletons. The sequencing input was peripheral blood. These receptor sequences come from a woman aged 80 or over with COVID-19, enrolled during active disease. Both conserved end residues are part of each CDR3. Fields, in order: J gene, V gene, clone size, D gene, CDR3 DNA, CDR3 protein. A D gene is named only where the DNA matches it firmly. Expanded clones get a size class; other rows say once, few or many, or leave the size out.

>TRBJ1-2|TRBV18|.|TRBD1
TGTGCCAGCTCACCACCCGGGACAGCTAGAACTAACTATGGCTACACCTTC
CASSPPGTARTNYGYTF
>TRBJ2-5|TRBV27|once|TRBD2
TGTGCCAGCAGTTTAGCCTCCGCGGGAGTAGGGAAGACCCAGTACTTC
CASSLASAGVGKTQYF
>TRBJ1-6|TRBV7-2|.|.
TGTGCCAGCAGCTCCCCTTTTCAGGGAAAGGCTTCACCCCTCCACTTT
CASSSPFQGKASPLHF
>TRBJ1-2|TRBV5-1|.|.
TGCGCCAGCAGCTTGGGAGGGAACTATGGCTACACCTTC
CASSLGGNYGYTF
>TRBJ2-1|TRBV3-1/TRBV3-2|.|.
TGTGCCAGCAGCCCCCCGGACTACCAGTACAATGAGCAGTTCTTC
CASSPPDYQYNEQFF
>TRBJ1-6|TRBV28|.|.
TGTGCCAGCAGTTTCGGGGGATCGTATAATTCACCCCTCCACTTT
CASSFGGSYNSPLHF
>TRBJ1-1|TRBV7-8|.|.
TGTGCCAGCAGCCCTGGGGGCCAGGCGAACACTGAAGCTTTCTTT
CASSPGGQANTEAFF
>TRBJ1-5|TRBV7-9|.|.
TGTGCCAGCAGCTTATCAGGGCTCAATCAGCCCCAGCATTTT
CASSLSGLNQPQHF
>TRBJ2-2|TRBV6-6|once|TRBD2
TGTGCCAGCCGACTAGCTTTAGACACCGGGGAGCTGTTTTTT
CASRLALDTGELFF
>TRBJ2-1|TRBV4-1|.|.
TGCGCCAGCAGCCAAGATCCGCGACACTCTGACCGGCAGTTCTTC
CASSQDPRHSDRQFF
>TRBJ2-7|TRBV11-2|.|TRBD2
TGTGCCAGCAGCTCGCAGCGGGGGGGACCCTACGAGCAGTACTTC
CASSSQRGGPYEQYF
>TRBJ1-5|TRBV18|.|.
TGTGCCAGCTCACCAGCCGGCGGGCAGCCCCAGCATTTT
CASSPAGGQPQHF
>TRBJ2-1|TRBV3-1/TRBV3-2|.|.
TGTGCCAGCAGCCAAGAGCAGGTCCCTACCTACCAGCAGTTCTTC
CASSQEQVPTYQQFF
>TRBJ2-1|TRBV19|.|.
TGTGCCAGTAGTCTAGCGAGTAGCTCCTACAATGAGCAGTTCTTC
CASSLASSSYNEQFF
>TRBJ2-3|TRBV7-9|.|.
TGTGCCAGCAGCTTTACTACACCTAGCACAGATACGCAGTATTTT
CASSFTTPSTDTQYF
>TRBJ1-6|TRBV5-1|.|.
TGCGCCAGCAGCTTTTGGGCCGATGCTTCTAATTCACCCCTCCACTTT
CASSFWADASNSPLHF
>TRBJ2-1|TRBV16|once|TRBD2
TGTGCCAGCAGCCAATACCTAGCGGGGGCCTCCTACAATGAGCAGTTCTTC
CASSQYLAGASYNEQFF
>TRBJ1-6|TRBV7-2|.|TRBD1
TGTGCCAGCAGCTTGACGGGACAGGCGGATTCACCCCTCCACTTT
CASSLTGQADSPLHF
>TRBJ1-2|TRBV18|once|.
TGTGCCAGCTCACCACCGGCAGGGGACTATGGCTACACCTTC
CASSPPAGDYGYTF
>TRBJ1-2|TRBV16|.|.
TGTGCCAGCAGCCAAGTTTCAGGGGATGGCTACACCTTC
CASSQVSGDGYTF
>TRBJ2-7|TRBV19|.|.
TGTGCCAGTAGTATCCGGGCAGGGGTATCCTACGAGCAGTACTTC
CASSIRAGVSYEQYF
>TRBJ2-7|TRBV6-2/TRBV6-3|few|.
TGTGCCAGCAGTTACGATGACGGGACCTACGAGCAGTACTTC
CASSYDDGTYEQYF
>TRBJ2-7|TRBV7-2|.|.
TGTGCCAGCAGCTCCTCCCCGACACGATCCTACGAGCAGTACTTC
CASSSSPTRSYEQYF
>TRBJ2-4|TRBV6-5|.|.
TGTGCCAGCAGTAGGACTCAAGCAGCCAAAAACATTCAGTACTTC
CASSRTQAAKNIQYF
>TRBJ2-3|TRBV5-1|.|.
TGCGCCAGCAGCTTGGTCGGCAGGGGAAGCACAGATACGCAGTATTTT
CASSLVGRGSTDTQYF
>TRBJ2-3|TRBV20-1|.|TRBD2
TGCAGTGCTAGTAAGCGGGAGGGGCTGGATACGCAGTATTTT
CSASKREGLDTQYF
>TRBJ1-5|TRBV20-1|.|.
TGCAGTGCTAGTCGGGGAAGGACGGACGGGGTCAATCAGCCCCAGCATTTT
CSASRGRTDGVNQPQHF
>TRBJ2-3|TRBV18|.|TRBD2
TGTGCCAGCTCTCGGGAACTCGGACTAGCGGGAGGCTCGCAGTATTTT
CASSRELGLAGGSQYF
>TRBJ1-4|TRBV7-2|.|.
TGTGCCAGCAGCTTCCAAACTAGTGAAAAACTGTTTTTT
CASSFQTSEKLFF
>TRBJ2-2|TRBV6-5|.|TRBD2
TGTGCCAGCAGTTACAGGCGGGGGGAAGGGGGCGGGGAGCTGTTTTTT
CASSYRRGEGGGELFF
>TRBJ2-7|TRBV5-1|.|.
TGCGCCAGCAGCTTGGAAGGACAGTCCTACGAGCAGTACTTC
CASSLEGQSYEQYF
>TRBJ2-7|TRBV15|.|.
TGTGCCACCAGCAGAGGGCAAAATAGGGGGTCCCACGAGCAGTACTTC
CATSRGQNRGSHEQYF
>TRBJ2-7|TRBV10-2|few|TRBD1
TGCGCCAGCCGCGGACAGGGATACGAGCAGTACTTC
CASRGQGYEQYF
>TRBJ1-3|TRBV2|.|.
TGTGCCAGCAGTGAGCAGATCTCTGGAAACACCATATATTTT
CASSEQISGNTIYF
>TRBJ1-1|TRBV18|.|.
TGTGCCAGCTCACCCGGGGGCGGGGGTGAAGCTTTCTTT
CASSPGGGGEAFF
>TRBJ1-1|TRBV30|.|.
TGTGCCTGGAGTGTTGTCAGGGAAGCTTTCTTT
CAWSVVREAFF
>TRBJ2-7|TRBV7-3|.|TRBD2
TGTGCCAGCAGCCCCGGGACTAGCGGCCCCTCCTACGAGCAGTACTTC
CASSPGTSGPSYEQYF
>TRBJ2-3|TRBV12-3/TRBV12-4|.|.
TGTGCCAGCAGTTCCCTTAATACGCAGTATTTT
CASSSLNTQYF
>TRBJ2-1|TRBV5-1|many|TRBD2
TGCGCCAGCAGCTTGGTAGCACTAGCGGGGAATGAGCAGTTCTTC
CASSLVALAGNEQFF
>TRBJ2-5|TRBV5-1|.|.
TGCGCCAGCAGCTGGGAGGAGGAGACCCAGTACTTC
CASSWEEETQYF
>TRBJ1-4|TRBV6-5|.|.
TGTGCCAGCAGTTACGTATTCAATGAAAAACTGTTTTTT
CASSYVFNEKLFF
>TRBJ1-4|TRBV18|.|.
TGTGCCAGCTCACGGGCAGGCCAGAATGAAAAACTGTTTTTT
CASSRAGQNEKLFF
>TRBJ2-7|TRBV10-3|.|TRBD2
TGTGCCATCAGCTACACTAGCGGCTACGAGCAGTACTTC
CAISYTSGYEQYF
>TRBJ1-3|TRBV10-3|.|TRBD1
TGTGCCATCCAGGGGGAAGGAAACACCATATATTTT
CAIQGEGNTIYF
>TRBJ1-5|TRBV15|.|.
TGTGCCACCAGCAGAGACTTCGGGATGGGACAGCCCCAGCATTTT
CATSRDFGMGQPQHF
>TRBJ2-2|TRBV7-2|.|.
TGTGCCAGCAGCTTAAGGACTCAAAACACCGGGGAGCTGTTTTTT
CASSLRTQNTGELFF
>TRBJ1-5|TRBV19|.|TRBD1
TGTGCCAGTCAAGGGGGGGCAGGACAGGGCGGCAATCAGCCCCAGCATTTT
CASQGGAGQGGNQPQHF
>TRBJ2-1|TRBV5-6|.|.
TGTGCCAGCAGCCCCCTAGGCACCCAGTCCTACAATGAGCAGTTCTTC
CASSPLGTQSYNEQFF
>TRBJ1-3|TRBV19|.|.
TGTGCCAGTAGTAGAGACAGAAACACCATATATTTT
CASSRDRNTIYF
>TRBJ1-2|TRBV15|.|TRBD1
TGTGCCACCAGCACCGGGACAGGGCGGCGCTATGGCTACACCTTC
CATSTGTGRRYGYTF